This T cell receptor (beta chain) derives from a study of OX40 agonist ivuxolimab in advanced cancers. Measured with immunoSEQ multiplex PCR; TCRdb has only the in-frame clones, and not every one. The repertoire holds 75,000 to 95,000 clones, with 90% to 95% as singletons. The CDR3 sequence is 13 residues long. CDR1 SGHRS and CDR2 YFSETQ come from the germline V gene. Between the trimmed V and J ends, which lost 0 bases and 6 bases, there was a span of 9 bases. The sample was CD4+ or CD8+ T cells sorted from blood, taken in a trial of the OX40 agonist ivuxolimab. This clonotype originated in an adult with an advanced solid tumor such as melanoma, head and neck, liver or kidney cancer. The chain has TRBV5-1 and TRBJ1-1; D perhaps matches TRBD1 (5 bases). The CDR3 spells CASSLGQIAEAFF. The CDR3 bases are TGCGCCAGCAGCTTGGGACAGATAGCTGAAGCTTTCTTT.